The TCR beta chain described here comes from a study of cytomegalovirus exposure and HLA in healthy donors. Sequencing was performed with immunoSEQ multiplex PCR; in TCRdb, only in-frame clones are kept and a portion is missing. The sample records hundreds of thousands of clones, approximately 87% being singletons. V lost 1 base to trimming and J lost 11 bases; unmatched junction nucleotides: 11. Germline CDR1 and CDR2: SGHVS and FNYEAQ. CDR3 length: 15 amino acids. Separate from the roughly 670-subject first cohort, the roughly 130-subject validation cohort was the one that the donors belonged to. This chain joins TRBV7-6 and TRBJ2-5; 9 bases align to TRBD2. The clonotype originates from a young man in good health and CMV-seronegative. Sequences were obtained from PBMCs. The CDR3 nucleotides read TGTGCCAGCAGCTTAGGAGGGTGGGCTAGCGGGGATCAGTACTTC. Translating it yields CASSLGGWASGDQYF.